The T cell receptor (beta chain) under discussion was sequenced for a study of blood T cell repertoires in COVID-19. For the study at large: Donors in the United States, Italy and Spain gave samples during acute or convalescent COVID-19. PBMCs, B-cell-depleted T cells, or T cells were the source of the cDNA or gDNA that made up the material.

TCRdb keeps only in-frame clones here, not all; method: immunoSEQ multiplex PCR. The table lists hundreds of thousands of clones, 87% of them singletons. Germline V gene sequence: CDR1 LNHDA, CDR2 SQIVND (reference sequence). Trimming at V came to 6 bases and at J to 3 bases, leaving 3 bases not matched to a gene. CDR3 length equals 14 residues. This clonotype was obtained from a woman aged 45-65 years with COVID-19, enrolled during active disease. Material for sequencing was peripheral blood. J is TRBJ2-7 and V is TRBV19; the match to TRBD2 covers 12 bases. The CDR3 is CASRTSGSLYEQYF. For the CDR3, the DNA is TGTGCCAGTAGGACTAGCGGGAGCCTCTACGAGCAGTACTTC.